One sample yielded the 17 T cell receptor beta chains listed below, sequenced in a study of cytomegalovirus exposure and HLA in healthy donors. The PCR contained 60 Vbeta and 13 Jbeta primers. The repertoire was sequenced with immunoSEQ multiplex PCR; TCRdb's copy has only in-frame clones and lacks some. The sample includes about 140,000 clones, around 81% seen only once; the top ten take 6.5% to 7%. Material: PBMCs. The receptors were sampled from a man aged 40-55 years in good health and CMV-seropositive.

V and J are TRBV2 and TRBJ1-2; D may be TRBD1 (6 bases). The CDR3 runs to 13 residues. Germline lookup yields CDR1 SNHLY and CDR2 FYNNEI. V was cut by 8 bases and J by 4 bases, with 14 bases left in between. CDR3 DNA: TGTGCCAGCTTCCAGGGGCCCGCCTATGGCTACACCTTC. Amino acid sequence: CASFQGPAYGYTF.

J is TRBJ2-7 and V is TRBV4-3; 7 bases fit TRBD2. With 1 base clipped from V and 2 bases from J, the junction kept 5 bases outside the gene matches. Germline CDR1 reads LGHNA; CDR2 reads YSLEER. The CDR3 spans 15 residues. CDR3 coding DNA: TGCGCCAGCAGCCAAGCGTCTAGCGGAGCCTACGAGCAGTACTTC. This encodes CASSQASSGAYEQYF.

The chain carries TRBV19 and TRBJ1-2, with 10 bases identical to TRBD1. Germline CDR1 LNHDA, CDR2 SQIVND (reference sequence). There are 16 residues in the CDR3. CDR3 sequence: CASRGPERQGAWGYTF. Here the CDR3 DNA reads TGTGCAAGTCGGGGTCCGGAGAGACAGGGGGCCTGGGGCTACACCTTC.

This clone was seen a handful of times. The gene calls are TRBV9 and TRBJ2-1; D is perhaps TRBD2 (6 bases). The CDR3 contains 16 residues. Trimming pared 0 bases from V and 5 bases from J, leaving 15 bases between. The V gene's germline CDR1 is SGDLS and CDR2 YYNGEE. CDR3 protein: CASSVGLGGPDNEQFF. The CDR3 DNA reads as TGTGCCAGCAGCGTAGGGTTAGGAGGGCCCGACAATGAGCAGTTCTTC.

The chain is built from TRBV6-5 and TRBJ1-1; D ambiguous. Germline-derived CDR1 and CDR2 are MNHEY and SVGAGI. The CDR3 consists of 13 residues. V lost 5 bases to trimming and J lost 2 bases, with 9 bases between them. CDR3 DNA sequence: TGTGCCAGCAGTACTTTCAAAAACACTGAAGCTTTCTTT. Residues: CASSTFKNTEAFF.

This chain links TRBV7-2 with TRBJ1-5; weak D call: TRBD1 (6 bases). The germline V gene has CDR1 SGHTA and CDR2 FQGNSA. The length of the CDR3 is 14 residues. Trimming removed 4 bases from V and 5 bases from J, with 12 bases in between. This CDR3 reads CASSSPHRDQPQHF. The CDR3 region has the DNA TGTGCCAGCAGCTCCCCCCACAGGGATCAGCCCCAGCATTTT. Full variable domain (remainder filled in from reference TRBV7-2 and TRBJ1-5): GAGVSQSPSNKVTEKGKDVELRCDPISGHTALYWYRQSLGQGLEFLIYFQGNSAPDKSGLPSDRFSAERTGGSVSTLTIQRTQQEDSAVYLCASSSPHRDQPQHFGDGTRLSIL.

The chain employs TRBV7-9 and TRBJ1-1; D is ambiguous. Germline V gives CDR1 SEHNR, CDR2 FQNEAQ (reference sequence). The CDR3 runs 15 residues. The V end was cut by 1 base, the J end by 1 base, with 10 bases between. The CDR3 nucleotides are TGTGCCAGCAGCTTAGTGGCGGGTGCGAACACTGAAGCTTTCTTT. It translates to CASSLVAGANTEAFF. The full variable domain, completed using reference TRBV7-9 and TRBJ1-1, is DTGVSQNPRHKITKRGQNVTFRCDPISEHNRLYWYRQTLGQGPEFLTYFQNEAQLEKSRLLSDRFSAERPKGSFSTLEIQRTEQGDSAMYLCASSLVAGANTEAFFGQGTRLTVV.

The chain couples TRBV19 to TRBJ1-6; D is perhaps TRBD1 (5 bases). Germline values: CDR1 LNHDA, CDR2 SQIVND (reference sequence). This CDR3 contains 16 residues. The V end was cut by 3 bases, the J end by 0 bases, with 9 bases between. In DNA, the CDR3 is TGTGCCAGTAGTATGGAGGGGAACTCCTATAATTCACCCCTCCACTTT. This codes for CASSMEGNSYNSPLHF.

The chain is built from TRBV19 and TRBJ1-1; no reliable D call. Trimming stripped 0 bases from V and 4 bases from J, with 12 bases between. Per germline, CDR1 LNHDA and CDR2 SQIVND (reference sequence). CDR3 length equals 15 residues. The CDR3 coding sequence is TGTGCCAGTAGTATAGATCTAGGTTTTGGCACTGAAGCTTTCTTT. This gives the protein CASSIDLGFGTEAFF.

The CDR3 loop is CASSYTRENEQFF. The DNA of the CDR3 is TGTGCCAGCAGTTATACCAGGGAAAATGAGCAGTTCTTC. The chain couples TRBV6-6 to TRBJ2-1; D may be TRBD1 (5 bases). The germline V and J ends were trimmed by 3 bases and 7 bases, with 10 bases remaining between them. The CDR3 is 13 amino acids. Germline loops: CDR1 MNHNY, CDR2 SVGAGI (reference sequence).

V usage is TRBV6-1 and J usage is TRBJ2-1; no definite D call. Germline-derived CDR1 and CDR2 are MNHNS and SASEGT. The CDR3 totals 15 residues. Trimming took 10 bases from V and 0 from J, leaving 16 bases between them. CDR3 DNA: TGTGCCATCGCTTTGCGCCTTCCCTCCTACAATGAGCAGTTCTTC. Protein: CAIALRLPSYNEQFF.

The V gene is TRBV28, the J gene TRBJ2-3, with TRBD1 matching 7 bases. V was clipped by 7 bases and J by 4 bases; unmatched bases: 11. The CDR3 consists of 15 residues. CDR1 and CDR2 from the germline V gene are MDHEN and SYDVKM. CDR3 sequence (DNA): TGTGCCAGCACACAGACAGGGTATCAAGCAGATACGCAGTATTTT. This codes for CASTQTGYQADTQYF.

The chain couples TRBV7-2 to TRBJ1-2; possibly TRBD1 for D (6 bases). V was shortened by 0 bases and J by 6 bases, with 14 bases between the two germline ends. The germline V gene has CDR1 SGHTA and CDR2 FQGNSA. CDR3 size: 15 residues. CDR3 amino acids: CASSLAMNRADGYTF. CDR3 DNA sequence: TGTGCCAGCAGCTTAGCTATGAACAGGGCAGATGGCTACACCTTC. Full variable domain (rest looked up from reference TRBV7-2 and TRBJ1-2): GAGVSQSPSNKVTEKGKDVELRCDPISGHTALYWYRQSLGQGLEFLIYFQGNSAPDKSGLPSDRFSAERTGGSVSTLTIQRTQQEDSAVYLCASSLAMNRADGYTFGSGTRLTVV.

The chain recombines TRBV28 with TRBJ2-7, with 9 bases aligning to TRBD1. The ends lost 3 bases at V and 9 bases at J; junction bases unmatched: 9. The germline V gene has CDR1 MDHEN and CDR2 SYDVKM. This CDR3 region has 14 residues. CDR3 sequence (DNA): TGTGCCAGCAGTTTCGCCGACAGGGGGGATTGGCAGTACTTC. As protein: CASSFADRGDWQYF.

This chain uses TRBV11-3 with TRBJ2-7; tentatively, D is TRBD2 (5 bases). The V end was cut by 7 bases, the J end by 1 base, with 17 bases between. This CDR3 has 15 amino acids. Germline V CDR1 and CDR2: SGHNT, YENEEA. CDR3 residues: CASTLRTGLSYEQYF. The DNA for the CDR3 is TGTGCCAGCACCTTGAGGACGGGATTATCCTACGAGCAGTACTTC.

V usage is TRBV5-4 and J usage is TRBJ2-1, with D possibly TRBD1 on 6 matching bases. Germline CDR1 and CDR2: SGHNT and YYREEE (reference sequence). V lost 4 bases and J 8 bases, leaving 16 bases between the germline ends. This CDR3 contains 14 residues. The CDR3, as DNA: TGTGCCAGCAGCCCGGGGACATTCGTGGATGAGCAGTTCTTC. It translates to CASSPGTFVDEQFF.

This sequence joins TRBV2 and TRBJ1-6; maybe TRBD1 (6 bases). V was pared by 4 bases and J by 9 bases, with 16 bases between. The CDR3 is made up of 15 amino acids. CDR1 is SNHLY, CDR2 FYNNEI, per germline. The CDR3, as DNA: TGTGCCAGCAGTGCCCCACAGGGTTCCCCTTCACCCCTCCACTTT. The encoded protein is CASSAPQGSPSPLHF.